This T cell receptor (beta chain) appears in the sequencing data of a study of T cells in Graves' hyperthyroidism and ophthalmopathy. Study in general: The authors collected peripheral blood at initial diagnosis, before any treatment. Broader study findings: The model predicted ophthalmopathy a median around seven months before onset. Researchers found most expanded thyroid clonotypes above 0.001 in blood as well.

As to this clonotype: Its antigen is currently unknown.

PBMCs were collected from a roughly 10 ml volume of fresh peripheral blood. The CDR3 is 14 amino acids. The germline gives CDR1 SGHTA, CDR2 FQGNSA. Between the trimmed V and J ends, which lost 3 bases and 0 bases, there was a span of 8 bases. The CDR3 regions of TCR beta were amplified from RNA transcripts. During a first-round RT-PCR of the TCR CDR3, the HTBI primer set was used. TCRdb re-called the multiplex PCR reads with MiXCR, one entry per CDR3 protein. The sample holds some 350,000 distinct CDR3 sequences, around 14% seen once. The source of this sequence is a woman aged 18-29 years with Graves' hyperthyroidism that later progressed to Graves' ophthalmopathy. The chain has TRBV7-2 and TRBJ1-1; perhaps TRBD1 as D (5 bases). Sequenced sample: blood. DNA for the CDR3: TGTGCCAGCAGCTTCCGGGGGGTGAACACTGAAGCTTTCTTT. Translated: CASSFRGVNTEAFF.